These 24 T cell receptor beta chains were all obtained from the same sample, sequenced in a study of T cell responses to AZD1222 COVID-19 vaccine. Clones were sequenced by immunoSEQ multiplex PCR, and TCRdb holds only the in-frame ones, with some missing. The sample consists of some 96,000 clones, roughly 86% of them appearing once. The specimen comprised peripheral blood, sampled 28 days after the second AZD1222 dose. The receptors originated from an adult who received the AZD1222 COVID-19 vaccine.

The chain carries TRBV7-9 and TRBJ2-2; possible D gene TRBD1, 6 bases. The CDR3 is 17 amino acids. Germline V lookup: CDR1 SEHNR, CDR2 FQNEAQ (reference sequence). V gave up 1 base and J gave up 7 bases, with 19 bases separating them. CDR3 protein: CASSLGGRGASSGELFF. Written as DNA, the CDR3 is TGTGCCAGCAGCTTAGGAGGCAGGGGCGCTTCTAGCGGGGAGCTGTTTTTT.

This chain uses TRBV12-3 or TRBV12-4 with TRBJ2-2; no clear D gene. The CDR3 is 12 amino acids. With 11 bases removed from V and 0 bases from J, the gap between germline ends came to 7 bases. CDR3 amino acids: CASDPNTGELFF. For the CDR3, the DNA is TGTGCCTCAGACCCGAACACCGGGGAGCTGTTTTTT.

The chain is built from TRBV5-1 and TRBJ2-7; 12 bases align to TRBD2. CDR3 length equals 15 residues. After removal of 5 bases from V and 1 base from J, the junction contained 4 bases not matched to a gene. From germline, CDR1 is SGHRS and CDR2 YFSETQ. CDR3 sequence (DNA): TGCGCCAGCAGACCGACTAGCGGGGGTTCCTACGAGCAGTACTTC. This codes for CASRPTSGGSYEQYF.

The chain joins TRBV12-3 or TRBV12-4 to TRBJ2-4, with D possibly TRBD2 on 5 matching bases. This CDR3 has 12 amino acids. V lost 6 bases and J lost 11, with 14 bases in between. The CDR3 DNA reads TGTGCCAGCAGGCAAGACCCGGGATTTCAGTACTTC. Residues: CASRQDPGFQYF.

The chain recombines TRBV28 with TRBJ1-2; D remains unclear. The CDR3 spans 14 residues. Germline CDR1 is MDHEN and CDR2 is SYDVKM. The germline V and J ends were trimmed by 2 bases and 12 bases, with 19 bases remaining between them. In DNA form, the CDR3 reads TGTGCCAGCAGTTTAGGGAACCCTGCAGGAGCTGACACCTTC. It encodes CASSLGNPAGADTF.

This clone appeared a single time. The chain carries TRBV7-9 and TRBJ1-2; D gene ambiguous. The CDR3 loop spans 13 amino acids. Trimming took off 1 base at V and 5 bases at J, with 8 bases between the two ends. Germline V lookup: CDR1 SEHNR, CDR2 FQNEAQ (reference sequence). The DNA for the CDR3 is TGTGCCAGCAGCTTAGATAATATTTATGGCTACACCTTC. This codes for CASSLDNIYGYTF.

This chain uses TRBV3-1 (or the pseudogene TRBV3-2) with TRBJ1-4; a possible D gene is TRBD1 (5 bases). Trimming took 1 base from V and 8 from J, leaving 11 bases between them. CDR1 LGHDT and CDR2 YNNKEL come from the germline V gene (reference sequence). There are 14 residues in the CDR3. CDR3 sequence: CASSQGTGVEKLFF. CDR3 DNA: TGTGCCAGCAGCCAAGGCACGGGGGTGGAAAAACTGTTTTTT.

This clone was recorded a few times. The chain joins TRBV20-1 to TRBJ1-2; TRBD1 matches 7 bases. Germline V gives CDR1 DFQATT, CDR2 SNEGSKA (reference sequence). CDR3 length: 13 amino acids. V trimming: 3 bases; J trimming: 8 bases; junction bases outside the gene matches: 9. This chain's CDR3 is CSASESTGIGYTF. Written as DNA, the CDR3 is TGCAGTGCTAGTGAATCGACAGGGATCGGCTACACCTTC.

The chain carries TRBV9 and TRBJ2-7; D tentatively fits TRBD1 or TRBD2 (5 bases each). Trimming left V 3 bases short and J 8 bases short, with 18 bases between. Germline CDR1 reads SGDLS; CDR2 reads YYNGEE. This CDR3 is 14 amino acids long. CDR3 sequence (DNA): TGTGCCAGCAGCGGTCCAAGGGACGAATTGAAGCAGTACTTC. Translating gives CASSGPRDELKQYF.

J is TRBJ2-2 and V is TRBV30; 9 bases align to TRBD1. The ends lost 5 bases at V and 3 bases at J; junction bases unmatched: 1. Per the germline V gene, CDR1 is GTSNPN and CDR2 is SVGIG (reference sequence). CDR3 length: 13 residues. The DNA for the CDR3 is TGTGCCTGGGACAGGGGGGACACCGGGGAGCTGTTTTTT. It is translated as CAWDRGDTGELFF.

The chain recombines TRBV30 with TRBJ2-7; D is perhaps TRBD1 or TRBD2 (5 bases each). V was pared by 4 bases and J by 2 bases, with 9 bases between. Germline CDR1 is GTSNPN and CDR2 is SVGIG (reference sequence). There are 12 residues in the CDR3. The CDR3 loop is CAWTRGPYEQYF. Here the CDR3 DNA reads TGTGCCTGGACGAGGGGCCCCTACGAGCAGTACTTC. Supplemented by reference TRBV30 and TRBJ2-7, the full variable domain reads SQTIHQWPATLVQPVGSPLSLECTVEGTSNPNLYWYRQAAGRGLQLLFYSVGIGQISSEVPQNLSASRPQDRQFILSSKKLLLSDSGFYLCAWTRGPYEQYFGPGTRLTVT.

The rearrangement links TRBV19 to TRBJ1-6; D is possibly TRBD1 (6 bases). The CDR3 extends over 13 amino acids. Germline V gene sequence: CDR1 LNHDA, CDR2 SQIVND (reference sequence). V was clipped by 4 bases and J by 6 bases, with 7 bases between them. In nucleotides, the CDR3 is TGTGCCAGTAGTAACAGGGCTAATTCACCCCTCCACTTT. Protein sequence: CASSNRANSPLHF.

This rearrangement joins TRBV11-3 to TRBJ2-1, with 10 bases fitting TRBD2. CDR1 and CDR2 (germline): SGHNT, YENEEA. CDR3 length: 16 residues. With V trimmed by 4 bases and J by 9 bases, 12 bases remained unmatched. CDR3 in DNA: TGTGCCAGCAGCTCACGAACTAGCGGGAAATTAAGTGAGCAGTTCTTC. Its protein is CASSSRTSGKLSEQFF.

The genes are TRBV11-1 and TRBJ2-7; TRBD1 aligns across 7 bases. Germline trimming cut 4 bases from V and 7 bases from J; bases unmatched to any gene: 13. The germline V gene encodes CDR1 SGHAT and CDR2 FQDESV (reference sequence). CDR3 length: 15 amino acids. The CDR3 loop is CASSSTDRIRTEQYF. The CDR3 DNA is TGTGCCAGCAGCTCGACGGACAGGATTCGTACGGAGCAGTACTTC.

The V call is TRBV7-9, the J call TRBJ2-7, with 11 bases that match TRBD2. The CDR3 extends over 17 amino acids. Germline values: CDR1 SEHNR, CDR2 FQNEAQ (reference sequence). Trimming cost V 5 bases and J 0 bases; bases outside gene matches: 9. For the CDR3, the DNA is TGTGCCAGCAGCAGGGGGGTAGCGGGAGGGAGCTCCTACGAGCAGTACTTC. Encoded protein: CASSRGVAGGSSYEQYF.

V gene TRBV28 combines with J gene TRBJ2-5; D possibly corresponds to TRBD2 (6 bases). In germline, CDR1 is MDHEN, CDR2 SYDVKM. Trimming removed 2 bases from V and 2 bases from J, with 12 bases in between. The CDR3 has 15 residues. The CDR3 coding sequence is TGTGCCAGCAGTTTAGGAGGGAGGACTCAAGAGACCCAGTACTTC. Residues: CASSLGGRTQETQYF.

The chain employs TRBV7-9 and TRBJ2-7; D gene ambiguous. This CDR3 region has 16 residues. Germline V gene data show CDR1 as SEHNR and CDR2 as FQNEAQ (reference sequence). V was clipped by 1 base and J by 5 bases, with 18 bases between them. The CDR3, as DNA: TGTGCCAGCAGCTTAGTCGCAAGTGGTGATGGGAACGAGCAGTACTTC. This codes for CASSLVASGDGNEQYF.

The chain links TRBV5-6 to TRBJ1-6; D gene unclear. The germline V gene encodes CDR1 SGHDT and CDR2 YYEEEE. The V gene lost 0 bases and the J gene lost 0 bases, with 7 bases spanning the gap. The CDR3 covers 16 residues. CDR3 region: CASSLAVSSYNSPLHF. CDR3 in DNA: TGTGCCAGCAGCTTGGCTGTGAGCTCCTATAATTCACCCCTCCACTTT.

The rearrangement uses TRBV27 and TRBJ1-3; D is uncertain. V shed 2 bases and J shed 7 bases, with 12 bases lying between them. CDR3 length: 14 residues. Germline CDR1 reads MNHEY; CDR2 reads SMNVEV (reference sequence). This CDR3 is CASSLDPLLNTIYF. The CDR3 DNA is TGTGCCAGCAGTTTAGACCCCTTGTTGAACACCATATATTTT.

This sequence joins TRBV29-1 and TRBJ1-1; 7 nucleotides match TRBD1. The germline gives CDR1 SQVTM, CDR2 ANQGSEA. The CDR3 is 11 amino acids. V lost 5 bases, J lost 8 bases, and 5 bases stayed unmatched. CDR3 loop: CSVRGGGEAFF. The CDR3, as DNA: TGCAGCGTTCGAGGAGGGGGCGAAGCTTTCTTT.

This chain uses TRBV5-1 with TRBJ1-2, with a weak D call TRBD1 (5 bases). This CDR3 has 15 residues. Per the germline V gene, CDR1 is SGHRS and CDR2 is YFSETQ. V was pared by 0 bases and J by 0 bases, with 9 bases between. The CDR3 is CASSLGTTANYGYTF. Written as DNA, the CDR3 is TGCGCCAGCAGCTTGGGTACGACAGCTAACTATGGCTACACCTTC.

V is TRBV6-2 or TRBV6-3 and J is TRBJ1-2, with D possibly matching TRBD1 (6 bases). The CDR3 runs 14 residues. Germline values: CDR1 MNHEY, CDR2 SVGEGT. V lost 2 bases to trimming and J lost 7 bases, with 14 bases between them. CDR3 amino acids: CASSYVLGGVGYTF. The CDR3 DNA is TGTGCCAGCAGTTACGTTTTAGGGGGTGTTGGCTACACCTTC.

This clone appeared a few times. The chain couples TRBV5-4 to TRBJ2-1, with 7 bases that match TRBD2. The CDR3 has 16 amino acids. J gave up 4 bases and V 3 bases, and 10 bases lay outside the gene matches. The germline V gene has CDR1 SGHNT and CDR2 YYREEE (reference sequence). CDR3 region: CASSSGGDSRYNEQFF. In DNA form, the CDR3 reads TGTGCCAGCAGCTCTGGGGGGGACTCTAGGTACAATGAGCAGTTCTTC.

The chain joins TRBV12-5 to TRBJ2-5; 13 bases fit TRBD2. The V segment lost 2 bases and the J segment 5 bases; nucleotides outside the gene matches: 2. Germline V gene lookup returns CDR1 LGHNT and CDR2 FRNRAP. The length of the CDR3 is 15 residues. The CDR3 bases are TGTGCTAGTGGTTTGACTAGCGGGAGGGCCGAGACCCAGTACTTC. The encoded protein is CASGLTSGRAETQYF.